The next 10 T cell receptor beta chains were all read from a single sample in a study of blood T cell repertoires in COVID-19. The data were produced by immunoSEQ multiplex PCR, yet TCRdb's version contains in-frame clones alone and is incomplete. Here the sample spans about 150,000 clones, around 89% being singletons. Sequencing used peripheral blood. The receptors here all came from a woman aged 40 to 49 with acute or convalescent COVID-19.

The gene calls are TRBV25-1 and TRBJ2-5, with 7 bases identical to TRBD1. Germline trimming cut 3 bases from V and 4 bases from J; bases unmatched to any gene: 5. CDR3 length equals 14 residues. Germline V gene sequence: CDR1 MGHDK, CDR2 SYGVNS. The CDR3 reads CASSEDRTPETQYF. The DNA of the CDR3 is TGTGCCAGCAGTGAGGACAGGACGCCAGAGACCCAGTACTTC.

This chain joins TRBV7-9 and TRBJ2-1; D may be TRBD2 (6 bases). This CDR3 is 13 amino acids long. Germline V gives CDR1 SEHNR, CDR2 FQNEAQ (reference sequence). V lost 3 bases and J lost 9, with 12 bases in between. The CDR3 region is CASSFGGGGEQFF. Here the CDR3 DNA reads TGTGCCAGCAGCTTTGGGGGAGGAGGTGAGCAGTTCTTC.

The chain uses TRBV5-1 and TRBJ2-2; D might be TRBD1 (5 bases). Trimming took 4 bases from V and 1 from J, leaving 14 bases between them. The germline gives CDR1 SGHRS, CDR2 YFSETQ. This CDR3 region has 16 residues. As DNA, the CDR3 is TGCGCCAGCAGCACATCAGGGAAATTGAACACCGGGGAGCTGTTTTTT. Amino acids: CASSTSGKLNTGELFF. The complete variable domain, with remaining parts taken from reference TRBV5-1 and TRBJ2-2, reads KAGVTQTPRYLIKTRGQQVTLSCSPISGHRSVSWYQQTPGQGLQFLFEYFSETQRNKGNFPGRFSGRQFSNSRSEMNVSTLELGDSALYLCASSTSGKLNTGELFFGEGSRLTVL.

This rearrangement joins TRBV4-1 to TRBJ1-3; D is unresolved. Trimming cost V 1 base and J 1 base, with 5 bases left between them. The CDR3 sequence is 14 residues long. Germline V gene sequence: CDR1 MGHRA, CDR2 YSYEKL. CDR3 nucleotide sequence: TGCGCCAGCAGCCAAGTAACTTCTGGAAACACCATATATTTT. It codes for CASSQVTSGNTIYF.

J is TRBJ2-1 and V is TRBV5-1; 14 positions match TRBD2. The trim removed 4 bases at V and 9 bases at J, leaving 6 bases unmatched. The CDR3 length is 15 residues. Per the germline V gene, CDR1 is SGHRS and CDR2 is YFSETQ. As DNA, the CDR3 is TGCGCCAGCAGCACAAGACTAGCGGGGGGGTCTGAGCAGTTCTTC. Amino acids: CASSTRLAGGSEQFF.

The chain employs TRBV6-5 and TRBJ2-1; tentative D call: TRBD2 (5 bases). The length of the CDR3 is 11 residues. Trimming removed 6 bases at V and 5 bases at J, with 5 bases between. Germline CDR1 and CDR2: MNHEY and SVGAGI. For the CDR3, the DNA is TGTGCCAGCAGAGCGGACAATGAGCAGTTCTTC. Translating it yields CASRADNEQFF.

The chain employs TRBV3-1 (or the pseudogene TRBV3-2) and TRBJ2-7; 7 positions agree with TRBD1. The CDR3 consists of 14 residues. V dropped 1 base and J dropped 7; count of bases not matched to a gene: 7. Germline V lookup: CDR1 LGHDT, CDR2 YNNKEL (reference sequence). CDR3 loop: CASSQGQGFGEQYF. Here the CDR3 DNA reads TGTGCCAGCAGCCAAGGACAGGGCTTCGGTGAGCAGTACTTC.

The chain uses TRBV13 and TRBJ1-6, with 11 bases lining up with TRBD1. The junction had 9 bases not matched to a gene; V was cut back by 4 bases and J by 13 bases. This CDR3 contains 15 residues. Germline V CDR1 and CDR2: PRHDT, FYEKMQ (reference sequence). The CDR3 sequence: CASSSAGTGGVPLHF. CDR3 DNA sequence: TGTGCCAGCAGCTCCGCCGGGACAGGGGGGGTTCCCCTCCACTTT.

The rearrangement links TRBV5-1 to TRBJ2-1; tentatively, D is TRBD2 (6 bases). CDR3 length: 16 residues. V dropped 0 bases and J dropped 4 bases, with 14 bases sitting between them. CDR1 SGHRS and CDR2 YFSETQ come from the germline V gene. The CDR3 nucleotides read TGCGCCAGCAGCTTGGGACCTAGCGACCATTACAATGAGCAGTTCTTC. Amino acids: CASSLGPSDHYNEQFF.

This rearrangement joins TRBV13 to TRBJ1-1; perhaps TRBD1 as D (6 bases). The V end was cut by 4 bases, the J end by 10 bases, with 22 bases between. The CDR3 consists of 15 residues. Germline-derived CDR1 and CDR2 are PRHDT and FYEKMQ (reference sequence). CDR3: CASSSNRELLDGAFF. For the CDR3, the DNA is TGTGCCAGCAGCTCAAACAGGGAATTACTTGACGGAGCTTTCTTT. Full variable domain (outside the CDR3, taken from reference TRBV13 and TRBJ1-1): AAGVIQSPRHLIKEKRETATLKCYPIPRHDTVYWYQQGPGQDPQFLISFYEKMQSDKGSIPDRFSAQQFSDYHSELNMSSLELGDSALYFCASSSNRELLDGAFFGQGTRLTVV.